This TCR beta chain was captured in a study of Graves' ophthalmopathy and Graves' hyperthyroidism. Hyperthyroidism patients were newly diagnosed, ill under 2 months, and aged 18 to 65 years. The sequenced template was RNA, covering the TCR beta CDR3 region. An initial RT-PCR round employing HTBI primers preceded a second-round multiplex PCR. TCRdb re-called the multiplex PCR reads through MiXCR, storing one row per CDR3 protein. The sample lists a few hundred thousand distinct CDR3 sequences, about a sixth seen once, with roughly 2.4% in the top ten. The sample was peripheral blood. This TCR was sampled from an adult woman with stable Graves' hyperthyroidism.

CDR3 sequence reads: CASSPQGNYQPQHF. The CDR3 DNA follows: TGTGCCAGCAGTCCACAGGGGAACTATCAGCCCCAGCATTTT. The V gene is TRBV27, the J gene TRBJ1-5; the match to TRBD1 covers 7 bases. The CDR3 contains 14 residues. CDR1 and CDR2 (germline): MNHEY, SMNVEV (reference sequence). After removal of 5 bases from V and 5 bases from J, the junction contained 6 bases not matched to a gene.